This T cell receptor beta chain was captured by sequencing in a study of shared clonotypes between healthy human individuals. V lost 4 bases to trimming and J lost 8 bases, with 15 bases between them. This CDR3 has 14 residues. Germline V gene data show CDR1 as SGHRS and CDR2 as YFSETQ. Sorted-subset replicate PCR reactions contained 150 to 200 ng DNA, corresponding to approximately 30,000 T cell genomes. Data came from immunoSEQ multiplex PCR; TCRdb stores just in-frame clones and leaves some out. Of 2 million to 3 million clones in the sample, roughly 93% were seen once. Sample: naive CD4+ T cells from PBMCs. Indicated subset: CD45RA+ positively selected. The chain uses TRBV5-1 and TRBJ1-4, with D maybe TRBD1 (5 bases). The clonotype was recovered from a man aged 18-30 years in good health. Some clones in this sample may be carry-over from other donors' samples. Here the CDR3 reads CASSKWDGEEKLFF. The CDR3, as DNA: TGCGCCAGCAGCAAATGGGACGGAGAAGAAAAACTGTTTTTT. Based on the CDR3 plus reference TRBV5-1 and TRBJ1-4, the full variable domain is KAGVTQTPRYLIKTRGQQVTLSCSPISGHRSVSWYQQTPGQGLQFLFEYFSETQRNKGNFPGRFSGRQFSNSRSEMNVSTLELGDSALYLCASSKWDGEEKLFFGSGTQLSVL.